This T cell receptor beta chain stems from a study of T cells in Graves' hyperthyroidism and ophthalmopathy. This clonotype was counted at least ten times. Using RNA transcripts as the source, TCR beta CDR3 regions were amplified. Using the HTBI primer set, a first-round RT-PCR was run on the TCR CDR3. TCRdb redid the calling of the multiplex PCR reads with MiXCR, one entry per CDR3 protein. The sample carries approximately 870,000 distinct CDR3 sequences, 35% to 40% recorded once. Hyperthyroidism patients were newly diagnosed, had disease duration under 2 months, and were aged 18 to 65 years. The clonotype was recovered from a man aged 18 to 30 with Graves' hyperthyroidism. Sequencing was done on a sample of blood.

CDR3 in DNA: TGTGCCATCCGGGATGTAGCTAGGTACGAGCAGTACTTC. Protein sequence: CAIRDVARYEQYF. The chain is built from TRBV10-3 and TRBJ2-7; the D gene is possibly TRBD2 (5 bases). Between the trimmed V and J ends, which lost 8 bases and 4 bases, there was a span of 15 bases. This CDR3 is built from 13 residues. Germline V gives CDR1 ENHRY, CDR2 SYGVKD.